This section outlines one T cell receptor (beta chain) sequence together with its context. As yet, its antigen is unknown. This sample is part of a study of T cell responses to AZD1222 COVID-19 vaccine. TCRdb's table, derived via immunoSEQ multiplex PCR, lists solely in-frame clones and lacks some. The repertoire holds 110,000 or so clones, with 88% as singletons. Points from the study as a whole: Repertoires in all cases were sampled only once the peak T cell response had passed.

CDR1 is SEHNR and CDR2 is FQNEAQ in the germline V gene (reference sequence). This CDR3 spans 16 amino acids. The germline V and J ends were trimmed by 4 bases and 3 bases, with 19 bases remaining between them. Source: peripheral blood, taken on day 0 of AZD1222 vaccination. This TCR was sampled from an adult in good health. The chain joins TRBV7-9 to TRBJ2-7; D tentatively fits TRBD1 or TRBD2 (6 bases each). The DNA for the CDR3 is TGTGCCAGCAGCTCTGAGGACGGGGGCGACCGCTACGAGCAGTACTTC. Amino acid sequence: CASSSEDGGDRYEQYF.